This record covers a single T cell receptor (beta chain). Its antigen remains unidentified. V was trimmed by 6 bases and J by 2 bases, leaving 15 bases between them. This CDR3 spans 15 amino acids. CDR1 is SGHTA, CDR2 FQGNSA, per germline. The data are from a study of blood T cells in healthy people across ages. With a J-beta primer mix and a sample-barcoded 5' primer, a second PCR ran about 6 to 11 cycles. Every sample gave at least 2.5 million paired-end reads containing CDR3. Using its own MiXCR run on the 5' RACE reads, TCRdb lists one record per CDR3 protein. The data hold around 750,000 distinct CDR3 sequences, with less than 70% observed a single time. Findings and caveats of the study: Roughly linearly, TCR beta diversity per million T cells fell as age increased.

The individuals who served as donors were healthy Caucasians living in Russia, aged roughly 6 to 90. Each sample used at least 6 million PBMCs. The sample consisted of blood. The TCR comes from a man older than 75 in good health. This rearrangement joins TRBV7-2 to TRBJ2-3, with D perhaps matching TRBD2 (5 bases). The CDR3 region is CASRVAGGPTDTQYF. CDR3 bases: TGTGCCAGCAGGGTCGCAGGAGGACCCACAGATACGCAGTATTTT. The full variable domain, in which reference TRBV7-2 and TRBJ2-3 provide the parts outside the CDR3, is GAGVSQSPSNKVTEKGKDVELRCDPISGHTALYWYRQSLGQGLEFLIYFQGNSAPDKSGLPSDRFSAERTGGSVSTLTIQRTQQEDSAVYLCASRVAGGPTDTQYFGPGTRLTVL.